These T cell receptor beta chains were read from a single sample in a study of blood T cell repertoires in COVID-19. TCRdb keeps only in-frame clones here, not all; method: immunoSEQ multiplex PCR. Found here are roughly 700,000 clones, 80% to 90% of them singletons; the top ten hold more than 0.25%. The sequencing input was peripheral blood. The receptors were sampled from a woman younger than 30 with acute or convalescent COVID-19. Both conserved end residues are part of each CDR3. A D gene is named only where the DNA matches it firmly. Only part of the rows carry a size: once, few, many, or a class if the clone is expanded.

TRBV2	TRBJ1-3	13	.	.	TGTGCCAGCAAGGCGGACACGGGAAACACCATATATTTT	CASKADTGNTIYF
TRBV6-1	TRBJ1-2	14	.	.	TGTGCCAGCAGTGAGGAGCCAGGGATTCGGGGCTACACCTTC	CASSEEPGIRGYTF
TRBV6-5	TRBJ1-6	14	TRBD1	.	TGTGCCAGCACTCCGACAGGGCTGGGGTCACCCCTCCACTTT	CASTPTGLGSPLHF
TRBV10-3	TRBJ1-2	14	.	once	TGTGCCATCAGTGAGTCGGGCCGTGAGTTAGGCTACACCTTC	CAISESGRELGYTF
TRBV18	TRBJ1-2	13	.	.	TGTGCCAGCTCACTTCCCGGGGGTAATGGCTACACCTTC	CASSLPGGNGYTF
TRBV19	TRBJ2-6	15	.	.	TGTGCCAGCCGGGATAGCCTCTCTGGGGCCAACGTCCTGACTTTC	CASRDSLSGANVLTF
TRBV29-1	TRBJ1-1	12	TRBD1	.	TGCAGCGTACGGACAGGGAACACTGAAGCTTTCTTT	CSVRTGNTEAFF
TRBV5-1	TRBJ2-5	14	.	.	TGCGCCAGCAGCTTGGCCGGGGGCCAAGAGACCCAGTACTTC	CASSLAGGQETQYF
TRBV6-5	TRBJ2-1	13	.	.	TGTGCCAGCAACGGGGGTCTTTACAATGAGCAGTTCTTC	CASNGGLYNEQFF
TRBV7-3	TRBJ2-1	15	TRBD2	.	TGTGCCAGCCCAGCCGAGACTAGCGGCCGGCATGAGCAGTTCTTC	CASPAETSGRHEQFF
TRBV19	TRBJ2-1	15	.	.	TGTGCCAGTAACCGCGGGATAACGACCTACAATGAGCAGTTCTTC	CASNRGITTYNEQFF
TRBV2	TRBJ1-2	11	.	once	TGTGCCAGCAGTCTAGGAGATGGCTACACCTTC	CASSLGDGYTF
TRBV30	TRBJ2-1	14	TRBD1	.	TGTGCCTGGAGTGCCGGACAGGGAGTGGAGGAGCAGTTCTTC	CAWSAGQGVEEQFF
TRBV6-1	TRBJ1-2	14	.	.	TGTGCCAGCACCCAGGCAGGACAGCTCTATGGCTACACCTTC	CASTQAGQLYGYTF
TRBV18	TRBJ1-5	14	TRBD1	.	TGTGCCAGCTCACCAAGGACAGGGGTTCAGCCCCAGCATTTT	CASSPRTGVQPQHF
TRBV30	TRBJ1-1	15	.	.	TGTGCCTGGAGTCCCCAGACAGTTATGAACACTGAAGCTTTCTTT	CAWSPQTVMNTEAFF
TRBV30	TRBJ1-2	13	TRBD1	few	TGTGCCTGGAGTCCCGACAGGGGGTATGGCTACACCTTC	CAWSPDRGYGYTF
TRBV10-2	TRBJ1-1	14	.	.	TGCGCCAGCAGGGGAGGGATCTTGAACACTGAAGCTTTCTTT	CASRGGILNTEAFF
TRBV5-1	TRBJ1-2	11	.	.	TGCGCCTCCGGGACTGTGTATGGCTACACCTTC	CASGTVYGYTF
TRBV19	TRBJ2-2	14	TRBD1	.	TGTGCCAGTAGAAGGGACAGGGTTACCGGGGAGCTGTTTTTT	CASRRDRVTGELFF
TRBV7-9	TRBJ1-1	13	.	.	TGTGCCAGCAGCTTAGTGCCAGAAGCTGAAGCTTTCTTT	CASSLVPEAEAFF
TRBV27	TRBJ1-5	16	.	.	TGTGCCAGCAGTTTATTGGGGGGGCTCAGCAATCAGCCCCAGCATTTT	CASSLLGGLSNQPQHF
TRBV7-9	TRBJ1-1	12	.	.	TGTGCCAGCAGCTTGGTAGCTACTGAAGCTTTCTTT	CASSLVATEAFF
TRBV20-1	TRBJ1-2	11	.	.	TGCAGTGCTAGGTCGGGGGATGGCTACACCTTC	CSARSGDGYTF
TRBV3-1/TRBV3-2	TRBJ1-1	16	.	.	TGTGCCAGCAGCCAAGAATCCACGGAGGGACTCACTGAAGCTTTCTTT	CASSQESTEGLTEAFF
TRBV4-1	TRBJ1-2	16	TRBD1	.	TGCGCCAGCAGCTCCCTAGACAGGGTAAATAACTATGGCTACACCTTC	CASSSLDRVNNYGYTF
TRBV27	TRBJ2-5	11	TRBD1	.	TGTGCCAGCAGCCCAGGACAGGGTTTGTACTTC	CASSPGQGLYF
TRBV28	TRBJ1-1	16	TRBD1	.	TGTGCCAGCAGTCTCCCCCGACAGGGTTTGGGCACTGAAGCTTTCTTT	CASSLPRQGLGTEAFF
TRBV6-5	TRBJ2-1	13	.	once	TGTGCCAGCAGTTTCGGACTTTACAATGAGCAGTTCTTC	CASSFGLYNEQFF
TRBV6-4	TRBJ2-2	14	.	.	TGTGCCAGCAGCCCCCGTGGGAGCACCGGGGAGCTGTTTTTT	CASSPRGSTGELFF
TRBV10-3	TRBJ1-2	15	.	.	TGTGCCATCAGTGAAGGGACACCCACCACCTATGGCTACACCTTC	CAISEGTPTTYGYTF
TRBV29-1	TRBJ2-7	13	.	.	TGCAGCGTTGAGAAGGGGGTCGGCTACGAGCAGTACTTC	CSVEKGVGYEQYF
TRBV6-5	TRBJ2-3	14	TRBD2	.	TGTGCCAGCAGACTAGCGGGGGGGCCAGATACGCAGTATTTT	CASRLAGGPDTQYF
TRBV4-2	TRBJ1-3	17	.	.	TGTGCCAGCAGCCAAGACCCCCCCAGGGGCGCTGGAAACACCATATATTTT	CASSQDPPRGAGNTIYF
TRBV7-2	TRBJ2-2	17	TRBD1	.	TGTGCCAGCAGCATGAGGACAGGGGCAGGCCCCACCGGGGAGCTGTTTTTT	CASSMRTGAGPTGELFF
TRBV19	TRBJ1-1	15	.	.	TGTGCCAGTACCGCGGGCCAGCAAAAGAACACTGAAGCTTTCTTT	CASTAGQQKNTEAFF
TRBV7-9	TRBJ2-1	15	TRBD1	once	TGTGCCAGCAGCTTCGGACAGGGGGAATACAATGAGCAGTTCTTC	CASSFGQGEYNEQFF
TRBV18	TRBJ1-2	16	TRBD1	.	TGTGCCAGCTCACCGAACTACAGGGGTGTGGACTATGGCTACACCTTC	CASSPNYRGVDYGYTF
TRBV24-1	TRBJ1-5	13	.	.	TGTGCCACTTCCACAGCTAGCAATCAGCCCCAGCATTTT	CATSTASNQPQHF
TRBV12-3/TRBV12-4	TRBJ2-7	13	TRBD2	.	TGTGCCAGCAGCCGACTAGCGGGTTACGAGCAGTACTTC	CASSRLAGYEQYF
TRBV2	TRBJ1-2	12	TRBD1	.	TGTGCCAGCAGAGAGACAGGGGATGGCTACACCTTC	CASRETGDGYTF
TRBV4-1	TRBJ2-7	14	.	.	TGCGCCAGCAGCCAAGGGGCCAGCTCCTACGAGCAGTACTTC	CASSQGASSYEQYF
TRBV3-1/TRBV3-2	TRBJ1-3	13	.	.	TGTGCCAGCAGCCCGGGACTACGAAACACCATATATTTT	CASSPGLRNTIYF
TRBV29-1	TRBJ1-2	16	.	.	TGCAGCGTTGCACGGCCAGCGCAGGGGATTGGATATGGCTACACCTTC	CSVARPAQGIGYGYTF
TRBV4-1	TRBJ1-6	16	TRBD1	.	TGCGCCAGCAGCCGCTCGACAGGGCGCAATAATTCACCCCTCCACTTT	CASSRSTGRNNSPLHF
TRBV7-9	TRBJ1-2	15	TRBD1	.	TGTGCCAGCAGCCTGTCGGGACAGGGAGACTATGGCTACACCTTC	CASSLSGQGDYGYTF
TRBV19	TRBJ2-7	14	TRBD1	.	TGTGCCAGTAGCCCCCTGGACAGGTTCTCCGAGCAGTACTTC	CASSPLDRFSEQYF
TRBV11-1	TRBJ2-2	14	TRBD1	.	TGTGCCAGCAGAGTGACAGGGGGGGCCGGGGAGCTGTTTTTT	CASRVTGGAGELFF
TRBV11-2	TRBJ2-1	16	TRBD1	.	TGTGCCAGCAGCAAACTGTGGGACAGCTCCTACAATGAGCAGTTCTTC	CASSKLWDSSYNEQFF
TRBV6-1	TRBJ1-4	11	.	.	TGTGCCAGCGGAGGTAACGAAAAACTGTTTTTT	CASGGNEKLFF
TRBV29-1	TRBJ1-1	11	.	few	TGCAGCGTGGTGGGGCCCACTGAAGCTTTCTTT	CSVVGPTEAFF